The sequence of this T cell receptor beta chain was determined in a study of T cell repertoires in cytomegalovirus infection (dated by TCRdb to about 2019). Turning to the overall study: Donor HLA type was relevant to the analysis, because carriage of CMV infection together with the matching HLA type was indicated by public TCR beta signatures.

Sequencing took place on an Illumina HiSeq 1500. TCRdb reprocessed the public reads (quality trimming at Q25 with fastp, clone calling with MiXCR) and kept in-frame beta chains. Records with the same CDR3 protein are collapsed into one entry carrying the most frequent genes and DNA. A total of about 360,000 distinct CDR3 sequences appear in this sample, 18% of them only once. Clones ranked in the top ten supply 8.7% of the sample. Broad study findings and their caveats: Carriers of CMV infection plus the relevant HLA type were discriminated by the cumulative frequency of public TCR beta family members in the study cohort and in an independent approximately 340-donor cohort. In the ex vivo response, HLA-C-restricted CMV-specific TCR beta clonotypes were dominant, and in two of eight donors the single most frequent clonotype came from this HLA-C-restricted group.

Taken from the germline V gene, the CDR1 and CDR2 loops are MDHEN and SYDVKM. Reading from cysteine to phenylalanine, the CDR3 counts 14 amino acids. Solely the CDR3 DNA is kept, with 42 bases framed from the first base. V was cut back by 7 bases and J by 5 bases, leaving a gap of 15 bases between them. To note about this clonotype: This receptor's antigen is unknown. Base qualities are not provided; no much larger clone lies one nucleotide away.

The chain links TRBV28 with TRBJ1-5, with the D gene not confidently named. Sequenced material: PBMCs. This receptor was taken from a human donor in good health (CMV status not recorded). Some clones in this sample may be carry-over from other donors' samples. The CDR3 protein: CASTLSVVHQPQHF. The nucleotide sequence is TGTGCCAGCACATTGAGTGTCGTACATCAGCCCCAGCATTTT.